This entry lists 14 T cell receptor beta chains sequenced from one sample in a study of cytomegalovirus exposure and HLA in healthy donors. PCR involved 60 Vbeta and 13 Jbeta primers. Here immunoSEQ multiplex PCR was the method, and the copy in TCRdb shows in-frame clones only, minus some. The table includes some 170,000 clones, 70% to 80% detected once. Source material: PBMCs. These receptor sequences come from a man between 18 and 29 years old in good health and CMV-seropositive.

The rearrangement links TRBV15 to TRBJ1-1; D gene uncertain. The CDR3 extends over 16 amino acids. CDR1 LNHNV and CDR2 YYDKDF come from the germline V gene (reference sequence). Trimming cost V 0 bases and J 3 bases, with 14 bases left between them. In nucleotides, the CDR3 is TGTGCCACCAGCAGAGAGTCACGGACGGGGTACACTGAAGCTTTCTTT. The encoded protein is CATSRESRTGYTEAFF.

A single count supports this clone. The V gene is TRBV6-5, the J gene TRBJ1-4; D not resolved. The CDR3 loop spans 14 amino acids. The V end was cut by 7 bases, the J end by 3 bases, with 12 bases between. The germline V gene has CDR1 MNHEY and CDR2 SVGAGI. CDR3 residues: CASKVSQANEKLFF. DNA for the CDR3: TGTGCCAGCAAGGTGTCCCAGGCTAATGAAAAACTGTTTTTT.

This chain joins TRBV30 and TRBJ2-7; possibly TRBD1 for D (6 bases). CDR1 GTSNPN and CDR2 SVGIG come from the germline V gene (reference sequence). The CDR3 has 14 residues. With 2 bases removed from V and 3 bases from J, the gap between germline ends came to 14 bases. The CDR3 bases are TGTGCCTGGAGTCTCACAGGGCGTCACTACGAGCAGTACTTC. This gives the protein CAWSLTGRHYEQYF.

The genes are TRBV2 and TRBJ2-7; 8 nucleotides align to TRBD1. CDR3 length equals 13 residues. Germline CDR1 reads SNHLY; CDR2 reads FYNNEI. V was pared by 8 bases and J by 3 bases, with 6 bases of the junction left unmatched. CDR3 sequence: CASGQGAGYEQYF. DNA of the CDR3: TGTGCCAGCGGACAGGGAGCGGGCTACGAGCAGTACTTC.

This sequence joins TRBV7-2 and TRBJ2-4; no clear D. The V end was cut by 3 bases, the J end by 0 bases, with 9 bases between. The CDR3 is 15 residues long. Germline CDR1 is SGHTA and CDR2 is FQGNSA. The CDR3 region is CASSLQVLAKNIQYF. In DNA form, the CDR3 reads TGTGCCAGCAGCTTGCAGGTTTTAGCCAAAAACATTCAGTACTTC.

The CDR3, as DNA: TGTGCCAGCAGCCCGGCGGGGGGAGAGACCCAGTACTTC. Its translation is CASSPAGGETQYF. V is TRBV11-3 and J is TRBJ2-5, with 8 positions matching TRBD2. CDR1 SGHNT and CDR2 YENEEA come from the germline V gene. Trimming took 5 bases from V and 4 from J; bases not matched to a gene: 3. The CDR3 loop spans 13 amino acids.

The chain has TRBV28 and TRBJ1-2; D remains unclear. This CDR3 has 15 amino acids. The V and J ends lost 4 bases and 2 bases respectively, with 14 bases between them. Germline V lookup: CDR1 MDHEN, CDR2 SYDVKM. The CDR3, as DNA: TGTGCCAGCAGTTGGGCCGCAGACGACAACTATGGCTACACCTTC. Translated, it gives CASSWAADDNYGYTF.

The V gene is TRBV6-1, the J gene TRBJ1-1, with D tentatively TRBD1 (6 bases). Germline V gene data show CDR1 as MNHNS and CDR2 as SASEGT. The CDR3 length is 13 residues. Between the trimmed V and J ends, which lost 3 bases and 2 bases, there was a span of 7 bases. The CDR3 loop is CASSDGGNTEAFF. The CDR3 bases are TGTGCCAGCAGTGATGGGGGCAACACTGAAGCTTTCTTT.

The genes are TRBV18 and TRBJ1-5, with 7 bases lining up with TRBD1. Per germline, CDR1 KGHSH and CDR2 LQKENI. The CDR3 contains 17 residues. The V and J ends lost 5 bases and 1 base, in that order; junction bases with no gene match: 11. In DNA form, the CDR3 reads TGTGCCAGCTCAACAGTTCGTGGGACAGAAAGCAATCAGCCCCAGCATTTT. It translates to CASSTVRGTESNQPQHF.

V is TRBV5-1 and J is TRBJ2-5; D perhaps matches TRBD2 (6 bases). Germline-derived CDR1 and CDR2 are SGHRS and YFSETQ. The V end was cut by 4 bases, the J end by 4 bases, with 14 bases between. CDR3 length: 14 residues. The CDR3 region is CASSLGTRGETQYF. In DNA form, the CDR3 reads TGCGCCAGCAGCCTCGGCACGCGGGGAGAGACCCAGTACTTC.

DNA of the CDR3: TGTGCCAGCAGTGAGTCACAGGGGCAAGGCTACACCTTC. Amino acids: CASSESQGQGYTF. This sequence joins TRBV2 and TRBJ1-2; 7 positions match TRBD1. This CDR3 contains 13 residues. Germline CDR1 is SNHLY and CDR2 is FYNNEI. After removal of 3 bases from V and 8 bases from J, the junction contained 6 bases not matched to a gene. Full variable domain (missing parts from reference TRBV2 and TRBJ1-2): EPEVTQTPSHQVTQMGQEVILRCVPISNHLYFYWYRQILGQKVEFLVSFYNNEISEKSEIFDDQFSVERPDGSNFTLKIRSTKLEDSAMYFCASSESQGQGYTFGSGTRLTVV.

This chain connects TRBV10-1 to TRBJ2-2, with TRBD1 identical over 8 bases. The V and J ends lost 1 base and 4 bases, in that order; junction bases with no gene match: 5. The germline V gene has CDR1 WNHNN and CDR2 SYGVQD (reference sequence). CDR3 length equals 16 residues. The CDR3 reads CASSEYRTGTTGELFF. The CDR3 DNA reads TGCGCCAGCAGTGAGTATAGGACAGGGACCACCGGGGAGCTGTTTTTT.

The chain uses TRBV19 and TRBJ1-5, with D tentatively TRBD1 (6 bases). CDR3 length equals 16 residues. V lost 4 bases to trimming and J lost 2 bases, with 15 bases between them. Germline V gives CDR1 LNHDA, CDR2 SQIVND (reference sequence). The CDR3 sequence is CASSTQGSRRNQPQHF. In DNA, the CDR3 is TGTGCCAGTAGTACCCAGGGGAGTCGGCGCAATCAGCCCCAGCATTTT.

The chain carries TRBV6-6 and TRBJ2-5, with 8 nucleotides matching TRBD2. This CDR3 comprises 14 residues. CDR1 is MNHNY and CDR2 is SVGAGI in the germline V gene (reference sequence). J was trimmed by 4 bases and V by 5 bases; bases with no gene match: 6. DNA for the CDR3: TGTGCCAGCAGTACCCCCAGCGGGGGAGAGACCCAGTACTTC. Residues: CASSTPSGGETQYF.